Shown below are 30 T cell receptor beta chains from a single sample sequenced in a study of cytomegalovirus exposure and HLA in healthy donors. PCR amplification relied on 60 Vbeta primers (plus 13 Jbeta primers). Measured with immunoSEQ multiplex PCR; TCRdb has only the in-frame clones, and not every one. The sample includes about 200,000 clones, 76% of them seen just once. Input material: PBMCs. The receptors originated from a man aged 18 to 30 in good health and CMV-seronegative.

This sequence joins TRBV7-8 and TRBJ2-1, with D possibly being TRBD1 (5 bases). This CDR3 contains 14 residues. Trimming stripped 1 base from V and 7 bases from J, with 11 bases between. The germline V gene has CDR1 SGHVS and CDR2 FQNEAQ. CDR3 amino acids: CASSLEGRRNEQFF. CDR3 nucleotide sequence: TGTGCCAGCAGCTTAGAGGGGCGACGGAATGAGCAGTTCTTC.

A few counts support this clone. The V gene is TRBV9, the J gene TRBJ1-2; the D gene is possibly TRBD1 (6 bases). The CDR3 sequence is 15 residues long. The germline gives CDR1 SGDLS, CDR2 YYNGEE. Trimming removed 3 bases at V and 6 bases at J, with 18 bases between. This chain's CDR3 is CASSASGAEVHGYTF. The CDR3 DNA reads as TGTGCCAGCAGCGCCTCAGGGGCAGAGGTACATGGCTACACCTTC.

The chain uses TRBV29-1 and TRBJ1-1; no clear D gene. The CDR3 totals 13 residues. V lost 6 bases and J 0 bases, leaving 11 bases between the germline ends. Per germline, CDR1 SQVTM and CDR2 ANQGSEA. The CDR3 loop is CSVAGVMNTEAFF. In DNA, the CDR3 is TGCAGCGTGGCCGGGGTCATGAACACTGAAGCTTTCTTT.

The rearrangement uses TRBV28 and TRBJ1-1; TRBD1 aligns across 12 bases. CDR3 length equals 16 residues. Germline V gene data show CDR1 as MDHEN and CDR2 as SYDVKM. The junction had 4 bases not matched to a gene; V was cut back by 1 base and J by 4 bases. The CDR3 DNA reads as TGTGCCAGCAGTTTATTAACGGGACAGGGGGCCACTGAAGCTTTCTTT. Translated, it gives CASSLLTGQGATEAFF.

This clone was counted once. The J gene is TRBJ2-3, the V gene TRBV15; maybe TRBD1 (6 bases). The ends were cut back, 0 bases at V and 1 base at J, with 8 bases in the middle. Germline lookup yields CDR1 LNHNV and CDR2 YYDKDF (reference sequence). The CDR3 is 15 residues long. CDR3 protein: CATSRDRGGTDTQYF. In DNA, the CDR3 is TGTGCCACCAGCAGAGACAGGGGAGGCACAGATACGCAGTATTTT.

CDR3: CASSLAVDRGRGYTF. The DNA of the CDR3 is TGTGCCAGCAGCTTAGCAGTAGACAGGGGGCGAGGCTACACCTTC. J is TRBJ1-2 and V is TRBV7-9; 10 positions agree with TRBD1. Trimming took 0 bases from V and 8 from J; bases not matched to a gene: 6. Germline values: CDR1 SEHNR, CDR2 FQNEAQ (reference sequence). CDR3 length: 15 amino acids.

This clone was seen a few times. This specimen includes other DNA sequences encoding the same CDR3. The J gene is TRBJ2-5, the V gene TRBV6-5, with a tentative D call TRBD1 (5 bases). Trimming left V 0 bases short and J 7 bases short, with 9 bases between. Germline lookup yields CDR1 MNHEY and CDR2 SVGAGI. This CDR3 is 13 amino acids long. The CDR3 reads CASSYSQGRTQYF. For the CDR3, the DNA is TGTGCCAGCAGTTACTCGCAGGGTCGGACCCAGTACTTC.

DNA of the CDR3: TGTGCCAGTAGTCCGGGGGGGGGCAATGAGCAGTTCTTC. It is translated as CASSPGGGNEQFF. V usage is TRBV19 and J usage is TRBJ2-1; 8 bases match TRBD2. The length of the CDR3 is 13 residues. Unmatched junction bases numbered 3, after V lost 5 bases and J lost 6 bases. CDR1 is LNHDA, CDR2 SQIVND, per germline (reference sequence).

The chain has TRBV6-6 and TRBJ2-5, with 9 bases that match TRBD2. V lost 2 bases, J lost 4 bases, and 5 bases stayed unmatched. Germline V CDR1 and CDR2: MNHNY, SVGAGI (reference sequence). The CDR3 runs to 15 residues. The CDR3 nucleotides are TGTGCCAGCAGTTACGGGGCGGGAGGGCTAGAGACCCAGTACTTC. It codes for CASSYGAGGLETQYF.

This chain uses TRBV28 with TRBJ1-1; possibly TRBD1 for D (6 bases). Germline loops: CDR1 MDHEN, CDR2 SYDVKM. This CDR3 has 13 residues. V was trimmed by 5 bases and J by 6 bases, leaving 13 bases between them. The CDR3 sequence is CASSNPGVSEAFF. Written as DNA, the CDR3 is TGTGCCAGCAGTAATCCAGGGGTCTCTGAAGCTTTCTTT.

The V gene is TRBV27, the J gene TRBJ2-3; D is perhaps TRBD2 (5 bases). The germline gives CDR1 MNHEY, CDR2 SMNVEV (reference sequence). The CDR3 is made up of 14 amino acids. Trimming stripped 4 bases from V and 1 base from J, with 9 bases between. DNA for the CDR3: TGTGCCAGCAGTTGGGTTAGCGGCACAGATACGCAGTATTTT. Translation gives CASSWVSGTDTQYF.

The rearrangement joins TRBV9 to TRBJ1-6; D unclear. V shed 3 bases and J shed 9 bases, with 7 bases lying between them. Germline V gives CDR1 SGDLS, CDR2 YYNGEE. CDR3 length equals 12 residues. CDR3 DNA: TGTGCCAGCAGCGACAGTGGTTCACCCCTCCACTTT. This sequence encodes CASSDSGSPLHF. The complete variable domain, with remaining parts taken from reference TRBV9 and TRBJ1-6, reads DSGVTQTPKHLITATGQRVTLRCSPRSGDLSVYWYQQSLDQGLQFLIQYYNGEERAKGNILERFSAQQFPDLHSELNLSSLELGDSALYFCASSDSGSPLHFGNGTRLTVT.

The genes are TRBV27 and TRBJ2-7; TRBD2 matches at 7 bases. V trimming: 5 bases; J trimming: 11 bases; junction bases outside the gene matches: 21. Germline V gene sequence: CDR1 MNHEY, CDR2 SMNVEV (reference sequence). The CDR3 sequence is 16 residues long. Here the CDR3 DNA reads TGTGCCAGCAGTCCCTCGCGGCGGGAGCCCGGGGGAGTAGAGTACTTC. Translating it yields CASSPSRREPGGVEYF.

The chain carries TRBV7-9 and TRBJ2-1; 10 nucleotides line up with TRBD2. The CDR3 totals 19 residues. In germline, CDR1 is SEHNR, CDR2 FQNEAQ (reference sequence). V was clipped by 3 bases and J by 5 bases; unmatched bases: 16. CDR3 DNA sequence: TGTGCCAGCAGCTTCGGTTTTGGGTCTAGCGGGAGTAAACACAATGAGCAGTTCTTC. Amino acids: CASSFGFGSSGSKHNEQFF.

This chain joins TRBV9 and TRBJ1-2; 9 bases line up with TRBD1. From germline, CDR1 is SGDLS and CDR2 YYNGEE. The CDR3 is 14 residues long. Trimming took 6 bases from V and 2 from J; bases not matched to a gene: 5. In DNA, the CDR3 is TGTGCCAGCAAGACCGGGACAGGGAACTATGGCTACACCTTC. It is translated as CASKTGTGNYGYTF.

This CDR3 is CASSLGSSGTDTQYF. The CDR3 DNA is TGTGCCAGCAGCTTAGGGTCTAGCGGGACGGATACGCAGTATTTT. The chain combines TRBV7-2 with TRBJ2-3; TRBD2 matches 9 bases. This CDR3 spans 15 amino acids. CDR1 SGHTA and CDR2 FQGNSA come from the germline V gene. The trim removed 1 base at V and 6 bases at J, leaving 5 bases unmatched.

The chain joins TRBV13 to TRBJ2-1; 10 bases are a match to TRBD2. The CDR3 consists of 16 residues. Losses at the gene ends were 5 bases for V and 5 bases for J; bases not matched to a gene: 9. CDR1 PRHDT and CDR2 FYEKMQ come from the germline V gene (reference sequence). The CDR3 bases are TGTGCCAGCAGCCTCCTAGCGGGAGAGTTGAACAATGAGCAGTTCTTC. Protein: CASSLLAGELNNEQFF.

The chain carries TRBV7-2 and TRBJ2-3, with 10 bases identical to TRBD2. The J segment lost 7 bases and the V segment lost 10 bases, leaving 20 bases of the junction unmatched. CDR3 length: 17 amino acids. Germline CDR1 is SGHTA and CDR2 is FQGNSA. CDR3 coding DNA: TGTGCCACGAGCCTGGTGGGAATAGCGGGGGGCGTCAATACGCAGTATTTT. It yields the protein CATSLVGIAGGVNTQYF.

In regard to this clone: One junction end disagrees with the germline gene, perhaps due to a read error. The V and J genes are TRBV7-9 and TRBJ1-1; the D is unclear. CDR3 length equals 11 residues. Germline V gene lookup returns CDR1 SEHNR and CDR2 FQNEAQ (reference sequence). CDR3 residues: CSSSEGTEAFF. Here the CDR3 DNA reads TGTTCCAGCAGCGAGGGCACTGAAGCTTTCTTT.

The CDR3: CAISESTRQGGVNYGYTF. CDR3 coding DNA: TGTGCCATCAGTGAGTCGACTCGACAGGGTGGCGTTAACTATGGCTACACCTTC. This chain links TRBV10-3 with TRBJ1-2; 7 bases map to TRBD1. This CDR3 contains 18 residues. Per the germline V gene, CDR1 is ENHRY and CDR2 is SYGVKD. Unmatched junction bases numbered 11, after V lost 0 bases and J lost 1 base.

This sequence joins TRBV4-1 and TRBJ2-3, with D tentatively TRBD1 (6 bases). Trimming shortened V by 8 bases and J by 3 bases, and 12 bases separated the two germline ends. CDR1 and CDR2 from the germline V gene are MGHRA and YSYEKL. This CDR3 has 13 residues. CDR3 region: CASAGARTDTQYF. The CDR3, as DNA: TGCGCCAGCGCAGGGGCTAGGACAGATACGCAGTATTTT.

Turning to this clone: Mismatch with germline at one junction end may stem from a read error. Other DNA sequences in the sample encode the same CDR3. The chain joins TRBV5-1 to TRBJ2-7; 12 positions match TRBD2. The CDR3 is 14 amino acids. Germline V lookup: CDR1 SGHRS, CDR2 YFSETQ. The CDR3 DNA follows: TGCGCCAGCTCACACGGACTAGCGGGAAACGAGCAATACTTC. Translating gives CASSHGLAGNEQYF.

V and J are TRBV6-5 and TRBJ1-2; D might be TRBD1 (6 bases). Germline V gene lookup returns CDR1 MNHEY and CDR2 SVGAGI. This CDR3 comprises 13 residues. V was cut by 6 bases and J by 6 bases, with 14 bases left in between. The chain's CDR3 is CASSRGGVDGYTF. CDR3 nucleotide sequence: TGTGCCAGCAGCCGAGGGGGGGTAGATGGCTACACCTTC.

This sequence joins TRBV6-6 and TRBJ1-5; a possible D gene is TRBD1 (5 bases). V gave up 0 bases and J gave up 7 bases, with 13 bases separating them. Looked up from germline, CDR1 is MNHNY and CDR2 is SVGAGI (reference sequence). The CDR3 sequence is 15 residues long. The CDR3: CASSYSAGIRQPQHF. CDR3 DNA sequence: TGTGCCAGCAGTTACTCAGCAGGGATTAGGCAGCCCCAGCATTTT.

The rearrangement links TRBV5-6 to TRBJ2-6; weak D call: TRBD2 (6 bases). The V gene's germline CDR1 is SGHDT and CDR2 YYEEEE. V lost 3 bases to trimming and J lost 0 bases, with 7 bases between them. The CDR3 has 15 residues. CDR3 nucleotides: TGTGCCAGCAGCTGGGACTTCTCTGGGGCCAACGTCCTGACTTTC. It is translated as CASSWDFSGANVLTF.

The chain joins TRBV7-8 to TRBJ2-7; the match to TRBD2 covers 9 bases. The CDR3 spans 16 residues. Looked up from germline, CDR1 is SGHVS and CDR2 is FQNEAQ. The V gene end was trimmed by 5 bases and the J gene end by 6 bases; junction bases not matched to a gene: 14. The CDR3 loop reads CASSLRGGGAIGEQYF. The CDR3 DNA follows: TGTGCCAGCAGCCTCCGAGGCGGGGGGGCTATTGGCGAGCAGTACTTC.

This clone was detected once. The chain carries TRBV30 and TRBJ2-7; 7 bases match TRBD2. The V segment lost 1 base and the J segment 2 bases; nucleotides outside the gene matches: 8. The CDR3 loop spans 15 amino acids. CDR1 and CDR2 (germline): GTSNPN, SVGIG (reference sequence). Written as DNA, the CDR3 is TGTGCCTGGAGTGGGGGGGGGACTACTGCCTACGAGCAGTACTTC. It is translated as CAWSGGGTTAYEQYF. Full variable domain (outside the CDR3, taken from reference TRBV30 and TRBJ2-7): SQTIHQWPATLVQPVGSPLSLECTVEGTSNPNLYWYRQAAGRGLQLLFYSVGIGQISSEVPQNLSASRPQDRQFILSSKKLLLSDSGFYLCAWSGGGTTAYEQYFGPGTRLTVT.

In its sample, this clone was seen a few times. V gene TRBV2 combines with J gene TRBJ2-1, with 12 nucleotides matching TRBD2. Trimming at V came to 9 bases and at J to 0 bases, leaving 15 bases not matched to a gene. The germline V gene has CDR1 SNHLY and CDR2 FYNNEI. CDR3 length equals 19 residues. This CDR3 reads CASSPGTSGFPSSYNEQFF. In nucleotides, the CDR3 is TGTGCCAGTAGCCCCGGGACTAGCGGGTTTCCGAGCTCCTACAATGAGCAGTTCTTC.

This clone was counted only a few times. The rearrangement uses TRBV19 and TRBJ2-3, with D maybe TRBD2 (6 bases). With 3 bases removed from V and 4 bases from J, the gap between germline ends came to 14 bases. Germline CDR1 and CDR2: LNHDA and SQIVND (reference sequence). The length of the CDR3 is 15 residues. Here the CDR3 reads CASSIGGAPPDTQYF. In nucleotides, the CDR3 is TGTGCCAGTAGTATTGGAGGGGCCCCCCCAGATACGCAGTATTTT.

This chain joins TRBV30 and TRBJ2-1; possible D gene TRBD2, 5 bases. This CDR3 contains 13 residues. Germline assignment: CDR1 GTSNPN and CDR2 SVGIG (reference sequence). V was trimmed by 0 bases and J by 7 bases, leaving 10 bases between them. The CDR3 spells CAWSVLGSNEQFF. The CDR3, as DNA: TGTGCCTGGAGTGTACTAGGATCAAATGAGCAGTTCTTC.